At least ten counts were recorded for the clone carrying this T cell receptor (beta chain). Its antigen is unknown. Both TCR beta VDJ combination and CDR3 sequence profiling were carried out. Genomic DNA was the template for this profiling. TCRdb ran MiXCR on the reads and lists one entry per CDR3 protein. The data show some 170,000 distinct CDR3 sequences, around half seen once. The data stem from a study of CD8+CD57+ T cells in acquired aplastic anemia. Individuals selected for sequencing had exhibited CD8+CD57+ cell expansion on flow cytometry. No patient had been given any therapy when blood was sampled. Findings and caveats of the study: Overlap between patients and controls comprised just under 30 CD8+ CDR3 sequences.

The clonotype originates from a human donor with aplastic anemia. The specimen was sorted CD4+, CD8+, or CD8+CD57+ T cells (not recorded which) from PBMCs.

The CDR3 DNA reads as TGTGCCAGCAGCCAGGGACAGCGCACTGAAGCTTTCTTT. It is translated as CASSQGQRTEAFF. The chain combines TRBV3-1 with TRBJ1-1, with TRBD1 matching over 7 bases. The length of the CDR3 is 13 residues. The germline V gene encodes CDR1 LGHDT and CDR2 YNNKEL (reference sequence). V lost 3 bases and J lost 4; bases outside the gene matches: 2. The entire variable domain, with the rest obtained from reference TRBV3-1 and TRBJ1-1, is as follows: DTAVSQTPKYLVTQMGNDKSIKCEQNLGHDTMYWYKQDSKKFLKIMFSYNNKELIINETVPNRFSPKSPDKAHLNLHINSLELGDSAVYFCASSQGQRTEAFFGQGTRLTVV.